This T cell receptor beta chain was retrieved from a study of beta chain features in type 1 diabetes. The study, taken as a whole, reports: More deletions and fewer insertions at VDJ junctions were seen in type 1 diabetes patients. Sequencing used cDNA, and cells with high TCR expression could therefore be over-represented. Significant though moderate, a shortening of TCRB CDR3s appeared in all four CD4+ subsets of Type 1 diabetes patients.

Investigators reverse transcribed all isolated RNA, so they sequenced expressed TCRB transcripts. An average of approximately 3.6 million reads was obtained for naive, central memory and regulatory T cell samples. TCRdb's table, derived via immunoSEQ multiplex PCR, lists solely in-frame clones and lacks some. This sample has about 230,000 clones; 9.6% occur once, and the top ten carry under 0.035%. To note about this clone: Its antigen remains unidentified.

The material sequenced was naive CD4+ T cells from blood. This TCR was sampled from a woman under 30 in good health.

The CDR3 DNA sequence: TGTGCCAGCAGCTCGAGCGGGCTCTCTGAGCATGGCTACACCTTC. It codes for CASSSSGLSEHGYTF. The chain recombines TRBV7-8 with TRBJ1-2; the D is unclear. Germline CDR1 reads SGHVS; CDR2 reads FQNEAQ. V dropped 4 bases and J dropped 6 bases, with 18 bases sitting between them. This CDR3 comprises 15 residues. The complete variable domain, with remaining parts taken from reference TRBV7-8 and TRBJ1-2, reads GAGVSQSPRYKVAKRGQDVALRCDPISGHVSLFWYQQALGQGPEFLTYFQNEAQLDKSGLPSDRFFAERPEGSVSTLKIQRTQQEDSAVYLCASSSSGLSEHGYTFGSGTRLTVV.